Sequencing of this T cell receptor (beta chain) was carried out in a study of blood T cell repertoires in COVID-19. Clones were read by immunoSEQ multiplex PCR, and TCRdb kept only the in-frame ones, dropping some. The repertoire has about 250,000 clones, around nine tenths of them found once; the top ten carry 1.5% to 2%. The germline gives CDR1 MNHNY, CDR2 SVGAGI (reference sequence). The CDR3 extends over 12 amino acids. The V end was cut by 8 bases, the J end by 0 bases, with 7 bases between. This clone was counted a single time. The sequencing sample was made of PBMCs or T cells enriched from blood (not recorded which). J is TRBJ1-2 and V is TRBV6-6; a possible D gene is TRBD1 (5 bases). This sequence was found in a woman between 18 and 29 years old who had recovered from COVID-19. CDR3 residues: CASGGTNYGYTF. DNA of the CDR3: TGTGCCAGCGGGGGGACTAACTATGGCTACACCTTC.